These 17 T cell receptor beta chains came from one sample sequenced in a study of human T cells and chemical hapten exposure. Time point reported: patch test 3, about 24 weeks after DPC sensitization. As to treatment: therapeutic diphenylcyclopropenone sensitization with weekly scalp DPC. Sequencing started from total RNA isolated from unfractionated whole blood. TCRdb processed the RACE reads anew with MiXCR; each CDR3 protein has one entry. Of almost 40,000 distinct CDR3 sequences listed, approximately 9.5% are singletons. The sample in question was whole blood, obtained in connection with sensitization to the hapten diphenylcyclopropenone (DPC). The receptors were sampled from a man aged 50 to 60 with alopecia areata. Some clones in this sample may be carry-over from other donors' samples.

The chain carries TRBV11-1 and TRBJ2-2; D is unresolved. Germline V CDR1 and CDR2: SGHAT, FQDESV (reference sequence). The CDR3 spans 16 residues. V dropped 2 bases and J dropped 0 bases, with 10 bases sitting between them. The chain's CDR3 is CASSLYGSANTGELFF. The CDR3 coding sequence is TGTGCCAGCAGCTTATATGGTAGTGCGAACACCGGGGAGCTGTTTTTT.

This clonotype was recorded many times. The CDR3 loop is CSAPPALTYNEQFF. The CDR3 DNA follows: TGCAGTGCTCCCCCAGCGCTTACCTACAATGAGCAGTTCTTC. This chain uses TRBV20-1 with TRBJ2-1; D is unclear. This CDR3 has 14 amino acids. Germline CDR1 reads DFQATT; CDR2 reads SNEGSKA (reference sequence). The V and J ends lost 5 bases and 2 bases respectively, with 13 bases between them.

The V gene is TRBV4-1, the J gene TRBJ2-7; 7 bases map to TRBD1. In germline, CDR1 is MGHRA, CDR2 YSYEKL. J lost 1 base, V lost 0 bases, and 12 bases had no gene match. The CDR3 is 18 amino acids. For the CDR3, the DNA is TGCGCCAGCAGCCAAGAGGAAGGGGCAGGGGGAGCATCCTACGAGCAGTACTTC. It translates to CASSQEEGAGGASYEQYF.

By share, this clonotype counts as medium-sized. This chain uses TRBV29-1 with TRBJ1-1; unclear D gene. Between the trimmed V and J ends, which lost 0 bases and 7 bases, there was a span of 9 bases. Germline CDR1 is SQVTM and CDR2 is ANQGSEA. This CDR3 is 12 amino acids long. DNA for the CDR3: TGCAGCGTTGAAGAGGAGAGTGGTGAAGCTTTCTTT. Translated, it gives CSVEEESGEAFF.

This clonotype came up many times. The CDR3 DNA reads TGCAGTGCGGAGGGTCTAGCTCGAGAGACCCAGTACTTC. Residues: CSAEGLARETQYF. J is TRBJ2-5 and V is TRBV20-1; maybe TRBD2 (6 bases). The germline V gene has CDR1 DFQATT and CDR2 SNEGSKA (reference sequence). The CDR3 contains 13 residues. Trimming removed 6 bases at V and 4 bases at J, with 15 bases between.

This clonotype is labeled as medium-sized. The gene calls are TRBV4-2 and TRBJ2-7; D remains ambiguous. With 0 bases removed from V and 5 bases from J, the gap between germline ends came to 8 bases. This CDR3 is 13 amino acids long. Germline V gene lookup returns CDR1 LGHNA and CDR2 YNFKEQ. The CDR3 region has the DNA TGTGCCAGCAGCCAAGATTACGCCCACGAGCAGTACTTC. Translating it yields CASSQDYAHEQYF.

The chain links TRBV7-3 to TRBJ2-3; D remains ambiguous. The germline V gene has CDR1 SGHTA and CDR2 FQGTGA. The ends were cut back, 5 bases at V and 8 bases at J, with 14 bases in the middle. The length of the CDR3 is 13 residues. The CDR3 spells CASSPSVGSTQYF. The CDR3 DNA reads as TGTGCCAGCAGCCCCTCTGTAGGAAGTACGCAGTATTTT.

This clonotype has a count of ten or more. This chain joins TRBV19 and TRBJ2-3, with 9 bases lining up with TRBD2. The CDR3 extends over 15 amino acids. After removal of 3 bases from V and 5 bases from J, the junction contained 6 bases not matched to a gene. CDR1 LNHDA and CDR2 SQIVND come from the germline V gene (reference sequence). The CDR3 sequence is CASSMGLAVEDTQYF. DNA of the CDR3: TGTGCCAGTAGTATGGGACTAGCAGTCGAAGATACGCAGTATTTT.

This clonotype was picked up many times. The CDR3 DNA follows: TGCAGTGCTACCCCGGGACTAGCGGGAGCAGATACGCAGTATTTT. Protein sequence: CSATPGLAGADTQYF. J is TRBJ2-3 and V is TRBV20-1, with 14 positions matching TRBD2. V was pared by 4 bases and J by 4 bases, with 4 bases of the junction left unmatched. Per the germline V gene, CDR1 is DFQATT and CDR2 is SNEGSKA (reference sequence). This CDR3 contains 15 residues.

There are many counts of this clonotype. The chain uses TRBV18 and TRBJ1-5; tentative D call: TRBD1 (6 bases). The CDR3 runs to 16 residues. V was trimmed by 0 bases and J by 4 bases, leaving 13 bases between them. Looked up from germline, CDR1 is KGHSH and CDR2 is LQKENI. CDR3 nucleotide sequence: TGTGCCAGCTCACCACCGGCGGCCAGGGGAAATCAGCCCCAGCATTTT. Protein product: CASSPPAARGNQPQHF.

This clonotype was seen more than once but under ten times. The chain has TRBV28 and TRBJ1-1; D is perhaps TRBD1 (5 bases). Trimming shortened V by 8 bases and J by 9 bases, and 22 bases separated the two germline ends. The CDR3 consists of 14 residues. CDR1 is MDHEN and CDR2 is SYDVKM in the germline V gene. CDR3 protein: CASEAPSAGGKAFF. The DNA of the CDR3 is TGTGCCAGCGAAGCCCCCTCGGCGGGGGGAAAAGCTTTCTTT.

This clonotype was found many times. The chain links TRBV20-1 to TRBJ1-2, with D perhaps matching TRBD1 (5 bases). Germline CDR1 reads DFQATT; CDR2 reads SNEGSKA (reference sequence). CDR3 length: 13 residues. V lost 3 bases and J 6 bases, leaving 14 bases between the germline ends. The CDR3 reads CSASHGGGDGYTF. The CDR3 region has the DNA TGCAGTGCTAGCCACGGGGGAGGGGATGGCTACACCTTC.

The rearrangement uses TRBV11-3 and TRBJ2-1; no definite D call. CDR1 and CDR2 (germline): SGHNT, YENEEA. Trimming left V 8 bases short and J 0 bases short, with 11 bases between. This CDR3 contains 14 residues. CDR3 amino acids: CASSSRSSYNEQFF. The CDR3 DNA reads as TGTGCCAGCTCTTCACGGAGCTCCTACAATGAGCAGTTCTTC.

The chain is built from TRBV5-1 and TRBJ1-3; the D is unclear. The germline gives CDR1 SGHRS, CDR2 YFSETQ. V lost 7 bases and J lost 0, with 8 bases in between. There are 13 residues in the CDR3. The CDR3: CASRQSSGNTIYF. The DNA for the CDR3 is TGCGCCAGCCGACAAAGCTCTGGAAACACCATATATTTT.

Ten or more counts support this clonotype. V gene TRBV4-1 combines with J gene TRBJ2-1; perhaps D is TRBD1 or TRBD2 (5 bases each). The ends were cut back, 4 bases at V and 9 bases at J, with 10 bases in the middle. This CDR3 contains 12 residues. CDR1 and CDR2 (germline): MGHRA, YSYEKL. CDR3 DNA sequence: TGCGCCAGCAGCCCCGGGACGGGTGAGCAGTTCTTC. Amino acids: CASSPGTGEQFF.

This clonotype was recorded a few times. CDR3 in amino acids: CASSLRTASSGANVLTF. As DNA, the CDR3 is TGTGCCAGCAGCCTCAGGACCGCTAGCTCTGGGGCCAACGTCCTGACTTTC. This chain connects TRBV7-6 to TRBJ2-6; D gene uncertain. The CDR3 sequence is 17 residues long. Germline loops: CDR1 SGHVS, CDR2 FNYEAQ. V dropped 5 bases and J dropped 0 bases, with 14 bases sitting between them.

The chain is built from TRBV10-3 and TRBJ2-3; 11 bases fit TRBD2. Trimming at V came to 5 bases and at J to 3 bases, leaving 4 bases not matched to a gene. Germline CDR1 and CDR2: ENHRY and SYGVKD. The CDR3 sequence is 15 residues long. The CDR3 here is CAISTGLAETDTQYF. The DNA for the CDR3 is TGTGCCATCAGTACGGGACTAGCGGAGACAGATACGCAGTATTTT.